The 30 T cell receptor beta chains presented below share a single source sample, sequenced in a study of T cell repertoires in cytomegalovirus infection. TCRdb reanalysed the reads using MiXCR and keeps one entry per CDR3 protein. This sample has 350,000 to 500,000 distinct CDR3 sequences; approximately 32% occur once, and the top ten carry roughly an eighth. Sequences were obtained from PBMCs. The receptors here all came from a human donor in good health (CMV status not recorded). Some clones in this sample may be carry-over from other donors' samples.

The chain couples TRBV7-9 to TRBJ1-3; TRBD1 matches 7 bases. Trimming at V came to 5 bases and at J to 0 bases, leaving 4 bases not matched to a gene. Germline assignment: CDR1 SEHNR and CDR2 FQNEAQ (reference sequence). There are 15 residues in the CDR3. The CDR3, as DNA: TGTGCCAGCAGCGCCGGGACAGTCTCTGGAAACACCATATATTTT. Residues: CASSAGTVSGNTIYF. The full variable domain, its missing parts supplied by reference TRBV7-9 and TRBJ1-3, is DTGVSQNPRHKITKRGQNVTFRCDPISEHNRLYWYRQTLGQGPEFLTYFQNEAQLEKSRLLSDRFSAERPKGSFSTLEIQRTEQGDSAMYLCASSAGTVSGNTIYFGEGSWLTVV.

V is TRBV6-2 or TRBV6-3 and J is TRBJ2-5, with TRBD1 identical over 8 bases. The germline gives CDR1 MNHEY, CDR2 SVGEGT. J gave up 4 bases and V 2 bases, and 27 bases lay outside the gene matches. The CDR3 loop spans 22 amino acids. Here the CDR3 reads CASSYPDPSGQGFSPRGETQYF. DNA for the CDR3: TGTGCCAGCAGTTACCCAGACCCCTCTGGACAGGGATTTTCTCCCCGCGGAGAGACCCAGTACTTC.

Of note for this clonotype: A much bigger clone sits one base away, suggesting this may be a read error. In this CDR3 the conserved last residue, phenylalanine or tryptophan, is missing, so a read error is likely. The DNA for the CDR3 is TGTGCCAGCAGCTTTCAGGGGATGGGTTACAATGAGCAGTTCTTA. Translating gives CASSFQGMGYNEQFL. V usage is TRBV7-6 and J usage is TRBJ2-1; a possible D gene is TRBD1 (6 bases). The CDR3 is made up of 15 amino acids. Trimming removed 3 bases from V and 4 bases from J, with 13 bases in between. In germline, CDR1 is SGHVS, CDR2 FNYEAQ.

The gene calls are TRBV4-3 and TRBJ2-6; TRBD1 or TRBD2 may be the D gene (5 bases each). Between the trimmed V and J ends, which lost 0 bases and 5 bases, there was a span of 20 bases. This CDR3 comprises 19 residues. Germline values: CDR1 LGHNA, CDR2 YSLEER. Written as DNA, the CDR3 is TGCGCCAGCAGCCAAGAGGAAAGTAGGGCCGGGGCCCGGGCCAACGTCCTGACTTTC. Translated, it gives CASSQEESRAGARANVLTF.

This clonotype was counted only a few times. V usage is TRBV5-4 and J usage is TRBJ2-2; D might be TRBD2 (6 bases). With 5 bases removed from V and 4 bases from J, the gap between germline ends came to 12 bases. The CDR3 is 14 residues long. The germline gives CDR1 SGHNT, CDR2 YYREEE (reference sequence). CDR3 in DNA: TGTGCCAGCAGAAGGGACTTACGCACCGGGGAGCTGTTTTTT. Its protein product is CASRRDLRTGELFF.

The V call is TRBV7-9, the J call TRBJ2-5, with 11 bases aligning to TRBD2. Per the germline V gene, CDR1 is SEHNR and CDR2 is FQNEAQ (reference sequence). The CDR3 is 18 residues long. The ends lost 4 bases at V and 1 base at J; junction bases unmatched: 11. The chain's CDR3 is CASSYNSGGARFQETQYF. CDR3 in DNA: TGTGCCAGCAGCTATAATAGCGGGGGGGCCAGGTTCCAAGAGACCCAGTACTTC. Full variable domain (missing parts from reference TRBV7-9 and TRBJ2-5): DTGVSQNPRHKITKRGQNVTFRCDPISEHNRLYWYRQTLGQGPEFLTYFQNEAQLEKSRLLSDRFSAERPKGSFSTLEIQRTEQGDSAMYLCASSYNSGGARFQETQYFGPGTRLLVL.

This clonotype was observed once. The chain combines TRBV10-3 with TRBJ2-7, with D perhaps TRBD2 (5 bases). Trimming took 6 bases from V and 1 from J, leaving 7 bases between them. The CDR3 runs to 12 residues. The germline gives CDR1 ENHRY, CDR2 SYGVKD. CDR3 protein: CAISGVSYEQYF. For the CDR3, the DNA is TGTGCCATCAGCGGGGTATCCTACGAGCAGTACTTC.

This clonotype was seen more than once but under ten times. CDR3 region: CASSPPPGAGLENTIYF. The DNA for the CDR3 is TGTGCCAGCAGTCCTCCTCCGGGGGCTGGGCTGGAAAACACCATATATTTT. The chain is built from TRBV28 and TRBJ1-3; weak D call: TRBD1 (6 bases). The germline gives CDR1 MDHEN, CDR2 SYDVKM. V lost 5 bases to trimming and J lost 6 bases, with 23 bases between them. This CDR3 spans 17 amino acids.

In its sample, this clonotype was seen many times. The genes are TRBV11-3 and TRBJ2-2, with D possibly being TRBD1 (5 bases). The ends were cut back, 5 bases at V and 0 bases at J, with 16 bases in the middle. Per the germline V gene, CDR1 is SGHNT and CDR2 is YENEEA. The CDR3 runs to 17 residues. The CDR3 sequence is CASSPQPGWTNTGELFF. The CDR3 region has the DNA TGTGCCAGCAGCCCCCAACCAGGGTGGACGAACACCGGGGAGCTGTTTTTT.

This clonotype was detected only a few times. The rearrangement uses TRBV6-6 and TRBJ2-3; 15 bases line up with TRBD2. Germline assignment: CDR1 MNHNY and CDR2 SVGAGI (reference sequence). This CDR3 is 20 amino acids long. J lost 0 bases, V lost 5 bases, and 12 bases had no gene match. The DNA of the CDR3 is TGTGCCAGCAGTAGCTTTCTCCCGGGACTAGCGGGGGGTAGCACAGATACGCAGTATTTT. This encodes CASSSFLPGLAGGSTDTQYF.

The J gene is TRBJ1-3, the V gene TRBV12-3 or TRBV12-4, with no clear D. Trimming cost V 0 bases and J 3 bases, with 21 bases left between them. The CDR3 is 19 amino acids. The CDR3: CASSLAEWGGGMGGNTIYF. CDR3 in DNA: TGTGCCAGCAGTTTAGCCGAGTGGGGTGGTGGAATGGGTGGAAACACCATATATTTT.

The chain has TRBV24-1 and TRBJ2-5; 9 nucleotides agree with TRBD2. V lost 2 bases, J lost 4 bases, and 7 bases stayed unmatched. The germline gives CDR1 KGHDR, CDR2 SFDVKD. This CDR3 has 16 amino acids. CDR3 region: CATSDSRAGGRETQYF. CDR3 sequence (DNA): TGTGCCACCAGTGATTCCCGCGCGGGGGGGCGAGAGACCCAGTACTTC.

The chain uses TRBV15 and TRBJ2-5, with TRBD2 as a possible D gene (5 bases). The CDR3 sequence is 15 residues long. The germline CDR1 and CDR2 sequences are LNHNV and YYDKDF (reference sequence). The germline V and J ends were trimmed by 5 bases and 1 base, with 14 bases remaining between them. The CDR3 coding sequence is TGTGCCACCAGCCTAGGGCAACTAGTCCAAGAGACCCAGTACTTC. Amino acid sequence: CATSLGQLVQETQYF.

This clonotype came up many times. This chain joins TRBV7-2 and TRBJ2-3; maybe TRBD2 (6 bases). CDR1 and CDR2 (germline): SGHTA, FQGNSA. V was trimmed by 4 bases and J by 2 bases, leaving 10 bases between them. There are 14 residues in the CDR3. The CDR3 nucleotides read TGTGCCAGCAGCTGGGACTTCTACACAGATACGCAGTATTTT. As protein: CASSWDFYTDTQYF.

J is TRBJ1-1 and V is TRBV11-2, with no clear D. Germline V lookup: CDR1 SGHAT, CDR2 FQNNGV. Deletions cut 4 bases from V and 3 bases from J, with 21 bases between. This CDR3 is built from 17 residues. The CDR3 bases are TGTGCCAGCAGCTACCTCCCCCTTATGGGGTCTGACACTGAAGCTTTCTTT. Protein: CASSYLPLMGSDTEAFF.

The genes are TRBV10-3 and TRBJ2-1; 10 bases match TRBD1. The CDR3 extends over 15 amino acids. J gave up 2 bases and V 6 bases, and 4 bases lay outside the gene matches. Per the germline V gene, CDR1 is ENHRY and CDR2 is SYGVKD. CDR3 in DNA: TGTGCCATCAGCCTCGGGACAGGGGCCTACAATGAGCAGTTCTTC. Protein: CAISLGTGAYNEQFF.

The chain uses TRBV7-9 and TRBJ1-6; D gene uncertain. This CDR3 is 15 amino acids long. V lost 3 bases to trimming and J lost 8 bases, with 14 bases between them. CDR1 is SEHNR, CDR2 FQNEAQ, per germline (reference sequence). The CDR3 coding sequence is TGTGCCAGCAGCTTTCTTAATCCTGCGGATTCACCCCTCCACTTT. This translates into CASSFLNPADSPLHF.

This chain joins TRBV6-5 and TRBJ1-2; D not resolved. Trimming removed 0 bases at V and 4 bases at J, with 9 bases between. CDR3 size: 14 residues. Germline values: CDR1 MNHEY, CDR2 SVGAGI. The CDR3 loop is CASSYSRGGYGYTF. The CDR3 DNA sequence: TGTGCCAGCAGTTACTCTCGGGGAGGCTATGGCTACACCTTC.

The chain joins TRBV20-1 to TRBJ1-2; D remains ambiguous. V was clipped by 3 bases and J by 6 bases, with 11 bases between them. Germline CDR1 DFQATT, CDR2 SNEGSKA (reference sequence). There are 12 residues in the CDR3. CDR3 nucleotide sequence: TGCAGTGCTAGTGGGTGGTCTGATGGCTACACCTTC. Its translation: CSASGWSDGYTF.

The chain uses TRBV4-1 and TRBJ2-7, with D possibly being TRBD2 (6 bases). Germline assignment: CDR1 MGHRA and CDR2 YSYEKL. The CDR3 length is 16 residues. Trimming shortened V by 1 base and J by 0 bases, and 13 bases separated the two germline ends. The CDR3 coding sequence is TGCGCCAGCAGCCAAGTAATGGCGGGGAACTCCTACGAGCAGTACTTC. As protein: CASSQVMAGNSYEQYF.

This clonotype was seen ten or more times. This chain uses TRBV7-8 with TRBJ1-1; a possible D gene is TRBD1 (5 bases). Germline V gene data show CDR1 as SGHVS and CDR2 as FQNEAQ. The CDR3 length is 16 residues. V was pared by 3 bases and J by 0 bases, with 14 bases between. For the CDR3, the DNA is TGTGCCAGCAGCTTTCAGACAGAAACCTTGAACACTGAAGCTTTCTTT. Residues: CASSFQTETLNTEAFF.

This clonotype came up a few times. The CDR3 is CASSAGRAGANVLTF. The CDR3 DNA reads as TGTGCCAGCAGCGCCGGGAGGGCCGGGGCCAACGTCCTGACTTTC. The genes are TRBV11-1 and TRBJ2-6; 8 positions agree with TRBD2. Per germline, CDR1 SGHAT and CDR2 FQDESV (reference sequence). The CDR3 covers 15 residues. Unmatched junction bases numbered 4, after V lost 5 bases and J lost 4 bases.

This clonotype came up a few times. The chain joins TRBV19 to TRBJ2-2, with a possible D match to TRBD1 (5 bases). The CDR3 loop spans 15 amino acids. Germline V gene sequence: CDR1 LNHDA, CDR2 SQIVND (reference sequence). The V gene lost 3 bases and the J gene lost 7 bases, with 15 bases spanning the gap. The CDR3 here is CASSITDRYRGELFF. The CDR3, as DNA: TGTGCCAGTAGTATTACTGACAGATACCGCGGGGAGCTGTTTTTT.

This clonotype showed up just a few times. The rearrangement links TRBV11-2 to TRBJ1-6; D perhaps matches TRBD1 (6 bases). The length of the CDR3 is 14 residues. Germline V gene data show CDR1 as SGHAT and CDR2 as FQNNGV. V was pared by 4 bases and J by 6 bases, with 10 bases between. In DNA form, the CDR3 reads TGTGCCAGCAGCTATGGACAGACTAATTCACCCCTCCACTTT. It codes for CASSYGQTNSPLHF.

This clonotype was counted at least ten times. The gene calls are TRBV7-2 and TRBJ2-7, with 9 bases that match TRBD1. Germline values: CDR1 SGHTA, CDR2 FQGNSA. J lost 4 bases, V lost 3 bases, and 4 bases had no gene match. The CDR3 totals 14 residues. The CDR3 bases are TGTGCCAGCAGCTTCGGGACAGGGTTTTACGAGCAGTACTTC. This encodes CASSFGTGFYEQYF.

CDR3: CASSIPARNGYTF. The CDR3 DNA reads TGTGCCAGCAGTATCCCGGCCCGTAATGGCTACACCTTC. The chain employs TRBV12-3 or TRBV12-4 and TRBJ1-2; D remains unclear. The CDR3 covers 13 residues. Trimming cost V 5 bases and J 6 bases, with 13 bases left between them.

Only one count was recorded for this clonotype. With a much larger clone just one base away, this may be a read error. J is TRBJ1-2 and V is TRBV27; no firm D call. The V end lost 6 bases, the J end lost 2 bases, and 10 bases lay between the germline ends. CDR1 MNHEY and CDR2 SMNVEV come from the germline V gene (reference sequence). This CDR3 comprises 13 residues. For the CDR3, the DNA is TGTGCCAGCAGGTTAGCGGGGAACTATGGCTACACCTTC. Its protein product is CASRLAGNYGYTF.

This clonotype was counted many times. The chain uses TRBV12-3 or TRBV12-4 and TRBJ2-2; 7 bases match TRBD1. The CDR3 runs to 15 residues. Unmatched junction bases numbered 5, after V lost 6 bases and J lost 1 base. The CDR3: CASRTGSLNTGELFF. The CDR3 DNA follows: TGTGCCAGCAGGACAGGGAGTTTGAACACCGGGGAGCTGTTTTTT.

V and J are TRBV5-1 and TRBJ2-5; TRBD2 matches at 7 bases. The CDR3 covers 14 residues. V lost 6 bases and J lost 2; bases outside the gene matches: 7. Germline V gene data show CDR1 as SGHRS and CDR2 as YFSETQ. The CDR3 reads CASTGGDAQETQYF. The CDR3 coding sequence is TGCGCCAGCACGGGAGGCGACGCGCAAGAGACCCAGTACTTC.

This clonotype showed up just a few times. The CDR3: CASSLGGTGMLSGANVLTF. For the CDR3, the DNA is TGTGCCAGCAGCTTAGGGGGGACAGGGATGCTCTCTGGGGCCAACGTCCTGACTTTC. This chain links TRBV7-6 with TRBJ2-6, with 9 bases matching TRBD1. The CDR3 is made up of 19 amino acids. V was pared by 1 base and J by 0 bases, with 7 bases of the junction left unmatched. The germline V gene has CDR1 SGHVS and CDR2 FNYEAQ. Full variable domain (missing parts from reference TRBV7-6 and TRBJ2-6): GAGVSQSPRYKVTKRGQDVALRCDPISGHVSLYWYRQALGQGPEFLTYFNYEAQQDKSGLPNDRFSAERPEGSISTLTIQRTEQRDSAMYRCASSLGGTGMLSGANVLTFGAGSRLTVL.